The T cell receptor (beta chain) under discussion was sequenced for a study of cytomegalovirus exposure and HLA in healthy donors. General study findings and limits: Rarity held for most TCR sequences, but there were some public TCRs that occurred in many donors.

On this clone itself: No antigen is known for it.

PCR amplification relied on 60 Vbeta primers (plus 13 Jbeta primers). TCRdb's table, derived via immunoSEQ multiplex PCR, lists solely in-frame clones and lacks some. The table has around 200,000 clones, around 88% seen once. The V segment lost 2 bases and the J segment 5 bases; nucleotides outside the gene matches: 5. CDR1 is SGHRS, CDR2 YFSETQ, per germline. The CDR3 runs 14 residues. Sequenced input: PBMCs. The chain joins TRBV5-1 to TRBJ2-7, with 9 positions matching TRBD2. This sequence originates from a woman between 25 and 40 years old in good health and CMV-seronegative. The CDR3 protein is CASSFSGRGNEQYF. The CDR3 DNA reads as TGCGCCAGCAGCTTTAGCGGGAGAGGGAACGAGCAGTACTTC.